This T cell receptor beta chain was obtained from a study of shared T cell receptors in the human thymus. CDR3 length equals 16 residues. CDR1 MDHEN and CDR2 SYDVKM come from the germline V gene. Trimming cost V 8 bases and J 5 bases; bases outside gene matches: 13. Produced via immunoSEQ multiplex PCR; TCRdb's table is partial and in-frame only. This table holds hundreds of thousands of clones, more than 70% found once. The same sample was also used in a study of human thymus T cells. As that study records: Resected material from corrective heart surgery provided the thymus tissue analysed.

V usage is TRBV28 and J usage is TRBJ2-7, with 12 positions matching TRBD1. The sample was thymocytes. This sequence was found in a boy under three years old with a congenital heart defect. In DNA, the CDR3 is TGTGCCAGCTTGGGGGCCGGGACAGGGGGCAGGGACGAGCAGTACTTC. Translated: CASLGAGTGGRDEQYF. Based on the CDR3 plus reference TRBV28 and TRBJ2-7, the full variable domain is DVKVTQSSRYLVKRTGEKVFLECVQDMDHENMFWYRQDPGLGLRLIYFSYDVKMKEKGDIPEGYSVSREKKERFSLILESASTNQTSMYLCASLGAGTGGRDEQYFGPGTRLTVT.